One and the same sample provided the 17 T cell receptor beta chains below, sequenced in a study of blood T cell repertoires in COVID-19. Using immunoSEQ multiplex PCR, the repertoire was profiled, and TCRdb retains in-frame clones only, with some absent. The table includes around 190,000 clones, over 75% detected once. The sequencing sample was made of peripheral blood. The receptor set was obtained from a man in his 70s with active or convalescent COVID-19.

V usage is TRBV6-5 and J usage is TRBJ2-1; TRBD2 aligns across 10 bases. CDR3 length: 15 amino acids. V lost 6 bases, J lost 5 bases, and 7 bases stayed unmatched. The germline V gene has CDR1 MNHEY and CDR2 SVGAGI. The CDR3 loop reads CASSPPLAGHNEQFF. The CDR3 coding sequence is TGTGCCAGCAGCCCGCCACTAGCGGGGCACAATGAGCAGTTCTTC.

The chain couples TRBV10-1 to TRBJ1-1; 9 nucleotides match TRBD1. Germline CDR1 reads WNHNN; CDR2 reads SYGVQD (reference sequence). J gave up 6 bases and V 4 bases, and 6 bases lay outside the gene matches. The CDR3 is 14 amino acids. Here the CDR3 DNA reads TGCGCCAGCAGTGGGGGACAGGGAACGTCTGAAGCTTTCTTT. Translation: CASSGGQGTSEAFF.

This clone was seen a handful of times. The CDR3 is CASSLQGASEKLFF. Here the CDR3 DNA reads TGCGCCAGCAGCTTACAGGGGGCAAGCGAAAAACTGTTTTTT. The rearrangement links TRBV5-1 to TRBJ1-4, with TRBD1 identical over 9 bases. Germline V CDR1 and CDR2: SGHRS, YFSETQ. This CDR3 is 14 amino acids long. V shed 2 bases and J 8 bases; nucleotides not matched to a gene: 4. The full variable domain, rest sourced from reference TRBV5-1 and TRBJ1-4, is KAGVTQTPRYLIKTRGQQVTLSCSPISGHRSVSWYQQTPGQGLQFLFEYFSETQRNKGNFPGRFSGRQFSNSRSEMNVSTLELGDSALYLCASSLQGASEKLFFGSGTQLSVL.

V is TRBV3-1 (or the pseudogene TRBV3-2) and J is TRBJ2-2, with a possible D match to TRBD1 (5 bases). V was trimmed by 3 bases and J by 4 bases, leaving 12 bases between them. This CDR3 has 15 residues. Germline loops: CDR1 LGHDT, CDR2 YNNKEL (reference sequence). The CDR3 DNA follows: TGTGCCAGCAGCCATACCAGGGTCATCACCGGGGAGCTGTTTTTT. This codes for CASSHTRVITGELFF.

V usage is TRBV6-5 and J usage is TRBJ2-2, with 7 positions matching TRBD1. J was trimmed by 6 bases and V by 1 base; bases with no gene match: 2. There are 14 residues in the CDR3. CDR1 and CDR2 from the germline V gene are MNHEY and SVGAGI. Written as DNA, the CDR3 is TGTGCCAGCAGTTACTACACAGGGGCCGGGGAGCTGTTTTTT. It codes for CASSYYTGAGELFF.

A single count supports this clone. The chain combines TRBV19 with TRBJ1-5; 10 nucleotides agree with TRBD1. V trimming: 3 bases; J trimming: 2 bases; junction bases outside the gene matches: 7. The CDR3 sequence is 17 residues long. Looked up from germline, CDR1 is LNHDA and CDR2 is SQIVND (reference sequence). DNA for the CDR3: TGTGCCAGTAGTATTATGGGGGGGACAGGGGGCAATCAGCCCCAGCATTTT. The encoded protein is CASSIMGGTGGNQPQHF.

CDR3 region: CASSPRVQGWQFF. The CDR3 DNA is TGTGCCAGCAGCCCCCGGGTTCAGGGGTGGCAATTCTTC. The J gene is TRBJ2-1, the V gene TRBV7-2; tentatively, D is TRBD1 (6 bases). Germline-derived CDR1 and CDR2 are SGHTA and FQGNSA. V gave up 5 bases and J gave up 16 bases, with 21 bases separating them. This CDR3 spans 13 amino acids.

J is TRBJ2-5 and V is TRBV6-5; maybe TRBD2 (7 bases). V lost 9 bases to trimming and J lost 7 bases, with 21 bases between them. Germline V gene data show CDR1 as MNHEY and CDR2 as SVGAGI. CDR3 length: 14 residues. This CDR3 reads CASRRDTVAGTQYF. The CDR3, as DNA: TGTGCCAGTCGGAGGGACACGGTAGCGGGGACCCAGTACTTC.

This clone was observed a few times. The chain employs TRBV30 and TRBJ2-7, with 10 positions matching TRBD2. There are 16 residues in the CDR3. Germline CDR1 and CDR2: GTSNPN and SVGIG (reference sequence). J lost 3 bases, V lost 2 bases, and 10 bases had no gene match. CDR3 in amino acids: CAWSLTSSGRFYEQYF. As DNA, the CDR3 is TGTGCCTGGAGTTTGACTTCTAGCGGGAGATTCTACGAGCAGTACTTC. Drawing the rest from reference TRBV30 and TRBJ2-7, the complete variable domain is SQTIHQWPATLVQPVGSPLSLECTVEGTSNPNLYWYRQAAGRGLQLLFYSVGIGQISSEVPQNLSASRPQDRQFILSSKKLLLSDSGFYLCAWSLTSSGRFYEQYFGPGTRLTVT.

The chain has TRBV15 and TRBJ1-2; no definite D call. CDR3 length equals 14 residues. The V gene's germline CDR1 is LNHNV and CDR2 YYDKDF (reference sequence). V dropped 3 bases and J dropped 4 bases, with 12 bases sitting between them. The CDR3 sequence: CATSREVAVYGYTF. The CDR3, as DNA: TGTGCCACCAGCAGGGAGGTGGCCGTCTATGGCTACACCTTC.

The chain employs TRBV9 and TRBJ1-6, with a possible D match to TRBD1 (5 bases). Looked up from germline, CDR1 is SGDLS and CDR2 is YYNGEE. The CDR3 runs to 14 residues. V shed 0 bases and J shed 8 bases, with 9 bases lying between them. The CDR3 DNA reads TGTGCCAGCAGCGTAGAGGGGCTTTATTCACCCCTCCACTTT. It translates to CASSVEGLYSPLHF.

J is TRBJ2-3 and V is TRBV30; 8 bases are a match to TRBD1. Germline trimming cut 1 base from V and 1 base from J; bases unmatched to any gene: 4. Germline loops: CDR1 GTSNPN, CDR2 SVGIG (reference sequence). The CDR3 runs 15 residues. The CDR3 spells CAWSEDRDGTDTQYF. CDR3 nucleotide sequence: TGTGCCTGGAGTGAGGACAGGGACGGCACAGATACGCAGTATTTT. Full variable domain (outside the CDR3, taken from reference TRBV30 and TRBJ2-3): SQTIHQWPATLVQPVGSPLSLECTVEGTSNPNLYWYRQAAGRGLQLLFYSVGIGQISSEVPQNLSASRPQDRQFILSSKKLLLSDSGFYLCAWSEDRDGTDTQYFGPGTRLTVL.

The rearrangement joins TRBV12-3 or TRBV12-4 to TRBJ2-7, with D possibly matching TRBD2 (5 bases). The CDR3 spans 13 residues. V dropped 3 bases and J dropped 3 bases, with 9 bases sitting between them. The CDR3 DNA follows: TGTGCCAGCAGTTTGGCTGAGGGCTACGAGCAGTACTTC. Translating gives CASSLAEGYEQYF.

The table lists this clone with a count of one. The chain has TRBV28 and TRBJ1-6; the D gene is possibly TRBD1 (5 bases). V was clipped by 5 bases and J by 5 bases, with 13 bases between them. The CDR3 contains 15 residues. Germline CDR1 reads MDHEN; CDR2 reads SYDVKM. CDR3 nucleotides: TGTGCCAGCAGTCCCGGGGGTTCTCATAATTCACCCCTCCACTTT. Encoded protein: CASSPGGSHNSPLHF. The variable domain in full, with the rest retrieved from reference TRBV28 and TRBJ1-6, is DVKVTQSSRYLVKRTGEKVFLECVQDMDHENMFWYRQDPGLGLRLIYFSYDVKMKEKGDIPEGYSVSREKKERFSLILESASTNQTSMYLCASSPGGSHNSPLHFGNGTRLTVT.

The chain couples TRBV7-2 to TRBJ2-7, with D possibly TRBD1 on 6 matching bases. The CDR3 has 16 residues. The V and J ends lost 5 bases and 2 bases respectively, with 19 bases between them. CDR1 is SGHTA and CDR2 is FQGNSA in the germline V gene. CDR3 in amino acids: CASSPMFVGAPYEQYF. In DNA form, the CDR3 reads TGTGCCAGCAGCCCAATGTTCGTGGGGGCTCCCTACGAGCAGTACTTC.

This clone came up once. The chain employs TRBV4-2 and TRBJ2-2; D is perhaps TRBD2 (6 bases). The germline V gene has CDR1 LGHNA and CDR2 YNFKEQ. The length of the CDR3 is 14 residues. With 7 bases removed from V and 5 bases from J, the gap between germline ends came to 14 bases. CDR3 nucleotides: TGTGCCAGCAACGCCGGGGGTTGGACCGGGGAGCTGTTTTTT. Protein: CASNAGGWTGELFF.

On this clone itself: This sample also contains other DNA sequences that code for the same CDR3. The chain is built from TRBV28 and TRBJ2-7; 8 bases align to TRBD1. Germline-derived CDR1 and CDR2 are MDHEN and SYDVKM. This CDR3 region has 14 residues. V lost 2 bases to trimming and J lost 3 bases; unmatched junction nucleotides: 3. The chain's CDR3 is CASSLAGGSYEQYF. The CDR3 DNA follows: TGTGCCAGCAGTTTAGCAGGGGGCAGCTACGAGCAGTACTTC.